The entry below gives a single T cell receptor beta chain sequence along with its context. Using immunoSEQ multiplex PCR, the repertoire was profiled, and TCRdb retains in-frame clones only, with some absent. The sample holds some 66,000 clones; 95% to 97% are singletons and the top ten take about 1.6%. These data belong to a study of cytomegalovirus exposure and HLA in healthy donors. Study-level information: Both the roughly 120 validation repertoires and the 666 first-cohort repertoires used the same platform, as reported by a later analysis.

Trimming pared 3 bases from V and 0 bases from J, leaving 17 bases between. The germline CDR1 and CDR2 sequences are LNHDA and SQIVND (reference sequence). This CDR3 is built from 17 residues. It was the roughly 130-subject validation cohort, separate from the approximately 700-subject first cohort, to which the donors belonged. Material: PBMCs. The chain couples TRBV19 to TRBJ2-5; D is possibly TRBD2 (6 bases). The TCR comes from a woman under 30 in good health and CMV-seropositive. The CDR3 spells CASSIPRGSGYQETQYF. CDR3 nucleotide sequence: TGTGCCAGTAGTATCCCTCGGGGGTCCGGGTACCAAGAGACCCAGTACTTC.